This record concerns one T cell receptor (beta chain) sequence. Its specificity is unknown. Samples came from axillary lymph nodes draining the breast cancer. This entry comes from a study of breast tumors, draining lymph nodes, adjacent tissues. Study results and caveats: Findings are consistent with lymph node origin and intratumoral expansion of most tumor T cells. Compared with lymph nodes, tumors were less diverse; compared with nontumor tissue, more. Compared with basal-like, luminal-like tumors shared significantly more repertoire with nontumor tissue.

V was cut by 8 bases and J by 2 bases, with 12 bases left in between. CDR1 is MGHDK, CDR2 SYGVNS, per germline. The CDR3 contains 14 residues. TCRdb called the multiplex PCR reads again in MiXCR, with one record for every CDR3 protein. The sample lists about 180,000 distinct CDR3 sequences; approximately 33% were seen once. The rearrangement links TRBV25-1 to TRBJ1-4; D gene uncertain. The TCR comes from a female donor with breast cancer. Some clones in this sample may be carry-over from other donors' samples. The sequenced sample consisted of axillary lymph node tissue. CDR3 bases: TGTGCCAGCTTTTTGACACCGACTAATGAAAAACTGTTTTTT. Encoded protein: CASFLTPTNEKLFF.